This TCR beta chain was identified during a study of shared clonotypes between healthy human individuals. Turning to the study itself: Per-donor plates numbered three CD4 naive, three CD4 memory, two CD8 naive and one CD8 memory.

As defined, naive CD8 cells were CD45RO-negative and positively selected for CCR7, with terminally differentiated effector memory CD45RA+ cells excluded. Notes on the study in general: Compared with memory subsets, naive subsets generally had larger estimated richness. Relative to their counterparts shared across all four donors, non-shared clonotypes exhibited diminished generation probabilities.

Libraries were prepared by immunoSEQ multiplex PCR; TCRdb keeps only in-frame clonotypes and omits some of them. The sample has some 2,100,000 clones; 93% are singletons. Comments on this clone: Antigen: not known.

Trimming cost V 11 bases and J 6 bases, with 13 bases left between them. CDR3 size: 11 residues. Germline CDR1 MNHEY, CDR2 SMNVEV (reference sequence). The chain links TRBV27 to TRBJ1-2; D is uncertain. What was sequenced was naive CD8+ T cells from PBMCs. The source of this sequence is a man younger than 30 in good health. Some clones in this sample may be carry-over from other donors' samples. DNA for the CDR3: TGTGCCGCGGGCGGCCCCCATGGCTACACCTTC. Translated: CAAGGPHGYTF.